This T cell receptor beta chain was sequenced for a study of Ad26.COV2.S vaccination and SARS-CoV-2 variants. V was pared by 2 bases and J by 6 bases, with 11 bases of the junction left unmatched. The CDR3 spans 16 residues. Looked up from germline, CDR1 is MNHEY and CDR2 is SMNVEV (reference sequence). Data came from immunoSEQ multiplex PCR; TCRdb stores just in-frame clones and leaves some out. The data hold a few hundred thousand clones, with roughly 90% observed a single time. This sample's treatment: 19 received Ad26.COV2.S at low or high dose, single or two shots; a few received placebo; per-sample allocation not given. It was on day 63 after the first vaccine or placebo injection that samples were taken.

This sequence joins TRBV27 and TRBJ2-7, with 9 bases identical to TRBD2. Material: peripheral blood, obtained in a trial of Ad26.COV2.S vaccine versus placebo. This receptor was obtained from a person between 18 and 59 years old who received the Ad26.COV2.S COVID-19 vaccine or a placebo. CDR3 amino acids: CASSLVTVAGVGEQYF. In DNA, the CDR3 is TGTGCCAGCAGTTTAGTGACAGTAGCGGGAGTTGGCGAGCAGTACTTC.